These T cell receptor beta chains were read from a single sample in a study of blood T cell repertoires in COVID-19. Using immunoSEQ multiplex PCR, the repertoire was profiled, and TCRdb retains in-frame clones only, with some absent. The table lists around 130,000 clones, roughly 85% of them singletons. The sequencing input was peripheral blood. These receptors were obtained from a man between 50 and 59 years old with acute or convalescent COVID-19. Both conserved end residues are part of each CDR3. Each record gives: D gene, J gene, V gene, clone size, CDR3 DNA, CDR3 protein. A D gene is named only where the DNA matches it firmly. The size entry is marked missing in some rows and otherwise reads once, few, many or a size class.

>TRBD2|TRBJ2-5|TRBV5-1|once
TGCGCCAGCAGCCGGTCCCTCGGGGGGGCGGAAGAGACCCAGTACTTC
CASSRSLGGAEETQYF
>-|TRBJ2-5|TRBV15|-
TGTGCCACCAGCAGAGAGCGAGAGACCCAGTACTTC
CATSRERETQYF
>-|TRBJ1-5|TRBV11-2|-
TGTGCCAGCAGCTTAGATCTAAATCAGCCCCAGCATTTT
CASSLDLNQPQHF
>TRBD2|TRBJ2-1|TRBV29-1|-
TGCAGCGTTGCTTCGGCTAGCGGGAATGTTTTCTTC
CSVASASGNVFF
>TRBD1|TRBJ1-4|TRBV6-5|-
TGTGCCAGCACCGACAGGGCCTCTAATGAAAAACTGTTTTTT
CASTDRASNEKLFF
>TRBD1|TRBJ2-5|TRBV5-1|-
TGCGCCAGCAGCAACTACCGGGACAGGGGGCGGGAGACCCAGTACTTC
CASSNYRDRGRETQYF
>TRBD2|TRBJ2-1|TRBV28|-
TGTGCCAGCAGTCTTAGCGGGACCTACAATGAGCAGTTCTTC
CASSLSGTYNEQFF
>-|TRBJ1-2|TRBV5-1|-
TGCGCCAGCAGCTTGGGAACAGGGAAAGACTATGGCTACACCTTC
CASSLGTGKDYGYTF
>-|TRBJ1-6|TRBV5-8|-
TGTGCCAGCAGTCGGGGACAATCTAATTCACCCCTCCACTTT
CASSRGQSNSPLHF
>-|TRBJ1-5|TRBV30|-
TGTGCCTGGAGTGTAGAATGGGGGGGCGGCCAGCCCCAGCATTTT
CAWSVEWGGGQPQHF
>TRBD2|TRBJ2-1|TRBV2|once
TGTGCCACCTTAGCGGGGGGGAACAATGAGCAGTTCTTC
CATLAGGNNEQFF
>-|TRBJ1-1|TRBV6-5|-
TGTGCCAGCAGTCACAGGGTGAACACTGAAGCTTTCTTT
CASSHRVNTEAFF
>TRBD2|TRBJ2-7|TRBV9|-
TGTGCCAGCAGCGTAGGAGAGGGAGGAAGCCCCAGAAGCGGGAACTACTTCGAGCAGTACTTC
CASSVGEGGSPRSGNYFEQYF
>TRBD2|TRBJ2-7|TRBV11-1|-
TGTGCCAGCAGCTTAACTAGCGGGAGCATCTACGAGCAGTACTTC
CASSLTSGSIYEQYF
>TRBD1|TRBJ1-2|TRBV14|-
TGTGCCAGCAGCCTCCGGGACAGGGAATTCAATGGCTACACCTTC
CASSLRDREFNGYTF
>-|TRBJ2-5|TRBV6-5|-
TGTGCCAGCAGGAGGGTGGGGGGGCGACAAGAGACCCAGTACTTC
CASRRVGGRQETQYF
>-|TRBJ2-7|TRBV7-9|-
TGTGCCAGCAGAATAGGGGGAAGCGAGCAGTACTTC
CASRIGGSEQYF
>TRBD2|TRBJ2-3|TRBV7-2|-
TGTGCCAGCAGCTTAGCAGCGGGGGGACGAGTAGGCACGCAGTATTTT
CASSLAAGGRVGTQYF
>-|TRBJ2-3|TRBV24-1|-
TGTGCCACCAGTGGATCCGTAGAGGTCTGGCCAGATACGCAGTATTTT
CATSGSVEVWPDTQYF
>TRBD2|TRBJ2-3|TRBV2|-
TGTGCCAGCAGTGATCGGGGGGGCACAGATACGCAGTATTTT
CASSDRGGTDTQYF
>TRBD2|TRBJ2-3|TRBV6-1|-
TGTGCCAGCAGTGATCCGACTAGCGGGGGGCGGGCAGATACGCAGTATTTT
CASSDPTSGGRADTQYF
>-|TRBJ2-7|TRBV9|-
TGTGCCAGCAGCCCCAATAGCGTATCCTACGAGCAGTACTTC
CASSPNSVSYEQYF
>TRBD1|TRBJ1-2|TRBV5-5|-
TGTGCCAGCAGCTCACAGGGGAACTATGGCTACACCTTC
CASSSQGNYGYTF
>TRBD2|TRBJ2-1|TRBV9|-
TGTGCCAGCAGCCTGACTAGCGGGAGGGTCTACAATGAGCAGTTCTTC
CASSLTSGRVYNEQFF
>TRBD1|TRBJ1-1|TRBV7-3|-
TGTGCCAGCAGCGAACAGGGGTTGGGCACTGAAGCTTTCTTT
CASSEQGLGTEAFF
>-|TRBJ1-2|TRBV5-1|-
TGCGCCAGCAGCTTTAGGGGGTATGGTAACTATGGCTACACCTTC
CASSFRGYGNYGYTF
>-|TRBJ1-2|TRBV29-1|-
TGCAGCGTTGAGGAGAGGGATCGAGGCTACACCTTC
CSVEERDRGYTF
>-|TRBJ1-2|TRBV6-6|-
TGTGCCAGCAGTTACCCGGACAGAGCGAACTATGGCTACACCTTC
CASSYPDRANYGYTF
>TRBD2|TRBJ2-7|TRBV7-9|-
TGTGCCAGCAGCTTAGTAGCTAGCGGGAAAGGCGAGCAGTACTTC
CASSLVASGKGEQYF
>TRBD2|TRBJ2-7|TRBV6-5|once
TGTGCCAGCAGTTACTCCGTCCTGGCGGGAGCGGTCGAGCAGTACTTC
CASSYSVLAGAVEQYF
>-|TRBJ1-1|TRBV29-1|few
TGCAGCGTTGGGGGCCAGAACACTGAAGCTTTCTTT
CSVGGQNTEAFF
>-|TRBJ2-3|TRBV3-1/TRBV3-2|-
TGTGCCAGCAGCCAAGATCGTGAGGGCTTGTTTTTAGATACGCAGTATTTT
CASSQDREGLFLDTQYF
>-|TRBJ2-3|TRBV19|-
TGTGCCAGTAGTACTGGAGTAAGCACAGATACGCAGTATTTT
CASSTGVSTDTQYF
>TRBD2|TRBJ2-2|TRBV5-1|-
TGCGCCAGCAGCTTACTAGGACTAGCGGGAGTTACCGGGGAGCTGTTTTTT
CASSLLGLAGVTGELFF
>-|TRBJ1-1|TRBV15|-
TGTGCCACCAGCAGAGATCGGCGGGGTAAGAACACTGAAGCTTTCTTT
CATSRDRRGKNTEAFF
>TRBD2|TRBJ2-5|TRBV30|-
TGTGCCTGGGCGGAGGGTGTGACTAGCGGGACTGACGGGGAGACCCAGTACTTC
CAWAEGVTSGTDGETQYF
>TRBD1|TRBJ1-1|TRBV9|-
TGTGCCAGCAGCGCGACAGGGACTTTCCACACTGAAGCTTTCTTT
CASSATGTFHTEAFF
>-|TRBJ2-3|TRBV5-1|-
TGCGCCAGCAGCTCTCGGGGCACAGATACGCAGTATTTT
CASSSRGTDTQYF
>-|TRBJ2-7|TRBV3-1/TRBV3-2|-
TGTGCCAGCAGCCAAGACCTTGCCGGGTACGAGCAGTACTTC
CASSQDLAGYEQYF
>TRBD1|TRBJ2-7|TRBV19|-
TGTGCCAGTACGAAGGGCCGAGACAGGGGGCTCTACGAGCAGTACTTC
CASTKGRDRGLYEQYF
>-|TRBJ2-5|TRBV18|once
TGTGCCAGCTCACCCGGGTTCCAAGAGACCCAGTACTTC
CASSPGFQETQYF
>-|TRBJ2-1|TRBV7-9|-
TGTGCCTCGCACCCTGACAGCTCCTACAATGAGCAGTTCTTC
CASHPDSSYNEQFF
>-|TRBJ2-6|TRBV7-9|-
TGTGCCAGCAGCTTGATCCGGGGCTCTGGGGCCAACGTCCTGACTTTC
CASSLIRGSGANVLTF
>TRBD1|TRBJ1-6|TRBV2|-
TGTGCCAGCAGGGGAGGACAGGCTGTAGGGTCACCCCTCCACTTT
CASRGGQAVGSPLHF
>-|TRBJ2-5|TRBV20-1|-
TGCAGTGCCGGGGGAGAGACCCAGTACTTC
CSAGGETQYF
>-|TRBJ1-6|TRBV7-9|-
TGTGCCAGCCAAGGCCTGAGCAGCGCCACTTCACCCCTCCACTTT
CASQGLSSATSPLHF